This T cell receptor beta chain was retrieved from a study of molecular identifiers for immune sequencing clone quantification. CDR1 LGHDT and CDR2 YNNKEL come from the germline V gene (reference sequence). The CDR3 is 17 amino acids. V lost 1 base to trimming and J lost 0 bases, with 15 bases between them. Details on this clonotype: Its specificity is unknown.

TCRdb independently ran MiXCR on the PCR reads; one entry per CDR3 protein. The data hold 75,000 to 95,000 distinct CDR3 sequences, with 20% to 25% observed a single time. The study, taken as a whole, reports: The share of molecules held by clones above 20 RNA copies was over 98% in effector cells and under 1% in naive cells.

Naive CD8 T cells were FACS-sorted by CD8+CD4-CCR7+CD45RA+ markers. The sequence derives from a human donor in good health. Some libraries in this study had Jurkat cell RNA spiked in. The sequencing input was naive CD8+ T cells from blood, with Jurkat cell RNA spiked in. The subset: FACS-sorted CD8+CD4-CCR7+CD45RA+ naive T cells. The V and J genes are TRBV3-1 and TRBJ2-5, with a weak D call TRBD2 (6 bases). CDR3: CASSQGFPSSDQETQYF. The CDR3 DNA reads as TGTGCCAGCAGCCAAGGATTCCCCTCTAGCGACCAAGAGACCCAGTACTTC.